Listed below are T cell receptor beta chains from one sample, sequenced in a study of blood T cell repertoires in COVID-19. This table comes from immunoSEQ multiplex PCR, and its TCRdb copy is limited to in-frame clones, with some not included. The sample carries approximately 69,000 clones, more than 70% recorded once. The sequenced sample consisted of peripheral blood. Source of these receptors: a human donor in a cohort sampled during active COVID-19. Both conserved end residues are part of each CDR3. Fields, in order: V gene, D gene, J gene, clone size, CDR3 DNA, CDR3 protein. The D gene is left open where the match is weak. Clone size is given for some rows only: seen once, a few or many times, or a class if the clone is expanded.

V: TRBV5-1
D: TRBD1
J: TRBJ2-7
size: NA
DNA: TGCGCCAGCAGCTTGGAACACCCGGGACAGGTGCAGTACTTC
CDR3: CASSLEHPGQVQYF

V: TRBV4-2
D: NA
J: TRBJ2-2
size: NA
DNA: TGTGCCAGCAGCCCCCTTCAGGAATACACCGGGGAGCTGTTTTTT
CDR3: CASSPLQEYTGELFF

V: TRBV6-2/TRBV6-3
D: NA
J: TRBJ2-2
size: NA
DNA: TGTGCCAGCAGTTACCTCGCGGGACTGCAGAACACCGGGGAGCTGTTTTTT
CDR3: CASSYLAGLQNTGELFF

V: TRBV6-5
D: NA
J: TRBJ1-2
size: NA
DNA: TGTGCCAGCAGTCGGAGTACAGGGTTATATGGCTACACCTTC
CDR3: CASSRSTGLYGYTF

V: TRBV27
D: NA
J: TRBJ2-3
size: once
DNA: TGTGCCAGCAGTTTATCCTTCCGGATAAGTGGGGCTGAAGGTACGCAGTATTTT
CDR3: CASSLSFRISGAEGTQYF

V: TRBV6-5
D: TRBD1
J: TRBJ1-2
size: NA
DNA: TGTGCCAGCAGTACGGGACAGGGGAGCCTCTATGGCTACACCTTC
CDR3: CASSTGQGSLYGYTF

V: TRBV29-1
D: NA
J: TRBJ1-1
size: medium-sized
DNA: TGCAGCGTTCTGGACAGTGAAGCTTTCTTT
CDR3: CSVLDSEAFF

V: TRBV11-2
D: NA
J: TRBJ1-1
size: NA
DNA: TGTGCCAGCAGGCCTCCCGGGAACACTGAAGCTTTCTTT
CDR3: CASRPPGNTEAFF

V: TRBV5-1
D: TRBD1
J: TRBJ1-2
size: NA
DNA: TGCGCCAGCAGCCCCTTGGACAGGGGGCTTCAAGGCTACACCTTC
CDR3: CASSPLDRGLQGYTF

V: TRBV6-5
D: NA
J: TRBJ1-2
size: NA
DNA: TGTGCCAGCAGTAATACACGGGAAAATGGCTACACCTTC
CDR3: CASSNTRENGYTF

V: TRBV7-2
D: NA
J: TRBJ1-5
size: NA
DNA: TGTGCCAGCAGCTCTCGGGGATTGGGACAGCCCCAGCATTTT
CDR3: CASSSRGLGQPQHF

V: TRBV5-1
D: NA
J: TRBJ2-1
size: NA
DNA: TGCGCCAGCAGCTTGGTCGAGAACCGATACAATGAGCAGTTCTTC
CDR3: CASSLVENRYNEQFF

V: TRBV6-6
D: TRBD1
J: TRBJ1-2
size: once
DNA: TGTGCCAGCAGTCCCCCTGACAGGGTAGGAGGAGACTATGGCTACACCTTC
CDR3: CASSPPDRVGGDYGYTF

V: TRBV24-1
D: TRBD2
J: TRBJ2-5
size: NA
DNA: TGTGCCACCAGTGATTTATGGATAGCGGGGTTGGAGACCCAGTACTTC
CDR3: CATSDLWIAGLETQYF

V: TRBV6-1
D: NA
J: TRBJ1-1
size: NA
DNA: TGTGCCAGCAGTGAATCCAGGGGTCTTAGGAACACTGAAGCTTTCTTT
CDR3: CASSESRGLRNTEAFF

V: TRBV5-8
D: NA
J: TRBJ2-5
size: once
DNA: TGTGCCAGCAGCTTGGGGTCAACTCGGTCCAGGGAGACCCAGTACTTC
CDR3: CASSLGSTRSRETQYF

V: TRBV7-9
D: TRBD2
J: TRBJ2-7
size: NA
DNA: TGTGCCAGCAGCCCGACCACCTCTCTAGCGGGGATTCAGAGCGAGCAGTACTTC
CDR3: CASSPTTSLAGIQSEQYF

V: TRBV5-1
D: NA
J: TRBJ2-1
size: once
DNA: TGCGCCAGCAGCTTCTCAGATTCCTACAATGAGCAGTTCTTC
CDR3: CASSFSDSYNEQFF

V: TRBV11-2
D: NA
J: TRBJ1-6
size: NA
DNA: TGTGCCAGCAGCCCCAGCCAGGTGAATAATTCACCCCTCCACTTT
CDR3: CASSPSQVNNSPLHF